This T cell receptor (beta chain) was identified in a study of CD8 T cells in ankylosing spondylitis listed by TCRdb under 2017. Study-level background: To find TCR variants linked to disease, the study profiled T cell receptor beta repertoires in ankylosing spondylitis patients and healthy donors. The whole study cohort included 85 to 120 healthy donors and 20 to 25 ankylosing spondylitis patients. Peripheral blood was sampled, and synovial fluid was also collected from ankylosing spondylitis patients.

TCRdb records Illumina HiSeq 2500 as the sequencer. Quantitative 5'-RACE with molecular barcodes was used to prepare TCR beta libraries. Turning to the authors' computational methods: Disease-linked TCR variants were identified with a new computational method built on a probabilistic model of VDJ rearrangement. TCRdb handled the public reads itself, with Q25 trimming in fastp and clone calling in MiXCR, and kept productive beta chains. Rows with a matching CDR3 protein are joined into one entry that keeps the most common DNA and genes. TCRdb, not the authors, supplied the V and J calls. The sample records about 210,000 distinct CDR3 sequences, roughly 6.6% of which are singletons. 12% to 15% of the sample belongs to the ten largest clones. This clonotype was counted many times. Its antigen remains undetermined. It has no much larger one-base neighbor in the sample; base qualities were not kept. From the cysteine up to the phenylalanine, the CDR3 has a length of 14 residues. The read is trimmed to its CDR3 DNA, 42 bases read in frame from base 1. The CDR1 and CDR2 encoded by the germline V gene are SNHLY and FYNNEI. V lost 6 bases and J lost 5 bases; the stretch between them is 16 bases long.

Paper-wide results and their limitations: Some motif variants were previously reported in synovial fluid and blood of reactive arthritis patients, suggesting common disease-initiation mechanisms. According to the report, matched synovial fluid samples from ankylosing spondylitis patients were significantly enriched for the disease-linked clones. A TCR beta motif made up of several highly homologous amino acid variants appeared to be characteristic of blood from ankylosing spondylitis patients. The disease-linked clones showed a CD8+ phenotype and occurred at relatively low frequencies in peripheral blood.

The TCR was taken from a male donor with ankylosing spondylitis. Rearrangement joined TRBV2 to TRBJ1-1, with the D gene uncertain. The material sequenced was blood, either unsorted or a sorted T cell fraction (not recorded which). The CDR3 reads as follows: CASRPFGIGTEAFF. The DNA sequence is TGTGCCAGCAGGCCGTTCGGAATTGGAACTGAAGCTTTCTTT.